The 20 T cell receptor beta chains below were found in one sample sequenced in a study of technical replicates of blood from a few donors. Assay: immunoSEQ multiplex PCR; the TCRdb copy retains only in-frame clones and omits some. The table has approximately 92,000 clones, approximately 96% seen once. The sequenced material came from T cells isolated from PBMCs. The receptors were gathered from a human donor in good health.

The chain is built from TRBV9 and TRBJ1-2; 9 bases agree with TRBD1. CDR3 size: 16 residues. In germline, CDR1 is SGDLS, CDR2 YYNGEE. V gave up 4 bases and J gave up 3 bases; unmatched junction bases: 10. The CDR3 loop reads CASSTDPGQGDYGYTF. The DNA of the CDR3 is TGTGCCAGCAGCACTGATCCGGGACAGGGTGACTATGGCTACACCTTC.

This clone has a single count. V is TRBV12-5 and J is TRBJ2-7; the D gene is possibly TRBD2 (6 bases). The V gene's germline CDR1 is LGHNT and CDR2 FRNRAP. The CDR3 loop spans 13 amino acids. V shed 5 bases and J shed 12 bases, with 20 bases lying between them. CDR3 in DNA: TGTGCTAGTGGTCGCGAAGTTGGCTTAGCGGCGTACTTC. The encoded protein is CASGREVGLAAYF.

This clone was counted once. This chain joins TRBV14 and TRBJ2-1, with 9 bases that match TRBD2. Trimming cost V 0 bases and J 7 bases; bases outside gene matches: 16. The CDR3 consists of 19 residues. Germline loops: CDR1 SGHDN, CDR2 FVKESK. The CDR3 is CASSQEEWLRLAGQNEQFF. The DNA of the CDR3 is TGTGCCAGCAGCCAAGAAGAGTGGTTACGCCTAGCGGGGCAGAATGAGCAGTTCTTC.

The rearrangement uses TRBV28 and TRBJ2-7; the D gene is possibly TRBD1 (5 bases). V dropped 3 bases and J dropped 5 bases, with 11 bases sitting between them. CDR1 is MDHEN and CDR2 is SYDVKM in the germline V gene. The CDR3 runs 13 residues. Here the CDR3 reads CASSFGRAHEQYF. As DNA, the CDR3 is TGTGCCAGCAGTTTTGGCAGGGCCCACGAGCAGTACTTC.

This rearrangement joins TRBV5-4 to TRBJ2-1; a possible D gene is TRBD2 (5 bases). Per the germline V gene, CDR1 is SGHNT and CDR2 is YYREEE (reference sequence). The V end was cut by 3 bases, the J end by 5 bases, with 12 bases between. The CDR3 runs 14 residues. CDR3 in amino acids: CASSWVGGDNEQFF. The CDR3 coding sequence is TGTGCCAGCAGCTGGGTCGGAGGCGACAATGAGCAGTTCTTC.

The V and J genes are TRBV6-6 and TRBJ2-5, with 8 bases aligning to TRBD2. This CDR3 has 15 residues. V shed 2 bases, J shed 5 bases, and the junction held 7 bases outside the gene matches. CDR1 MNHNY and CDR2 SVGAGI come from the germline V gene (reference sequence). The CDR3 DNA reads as TGTGCCAGCAGTTACAGAGGGCGGGGGGAGGAGACCCAGTACTTC. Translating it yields CASSYRGRGEETQYF.

The CDR3 sequence is CASSLSIGVGFEQYF. The CDR3 region has the DNA TGTGCCAGCAGTTTATCGATCGGAGTAGGATTCGAGCAGTACTTC. V usage is TRBV27 and J usage is TRBJ2-7, with D unresolved. This CDR3 is 15 amino acids long. The V gene lost 0 bases and the J gene lost 6 bases, with 15 bases spanning the gap. Germline V gene lookup returns CDR1 MNHEY and CDR2 SMNVEV (reference sequence).

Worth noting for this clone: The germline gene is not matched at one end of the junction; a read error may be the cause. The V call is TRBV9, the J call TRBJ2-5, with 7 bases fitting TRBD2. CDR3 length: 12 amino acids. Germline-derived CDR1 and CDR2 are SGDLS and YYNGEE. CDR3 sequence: CASSNRRGVPDF. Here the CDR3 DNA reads TGTGCCAGCAGCAACCGTCGGGGGGTTCCGGACTTC.

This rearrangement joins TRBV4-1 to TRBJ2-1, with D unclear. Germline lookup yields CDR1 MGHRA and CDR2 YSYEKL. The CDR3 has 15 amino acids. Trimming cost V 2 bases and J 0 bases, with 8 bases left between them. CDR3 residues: CASSQTMGSYNEQFF. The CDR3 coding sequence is TGCGCCAGCAGCCAAACTATGGGCTCCTACAATGAGCAGTTCTTC.

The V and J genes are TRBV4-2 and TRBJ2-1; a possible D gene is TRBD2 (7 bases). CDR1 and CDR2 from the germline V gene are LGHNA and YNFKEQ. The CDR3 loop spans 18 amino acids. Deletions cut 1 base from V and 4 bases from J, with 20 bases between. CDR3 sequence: CASSQGPGGGHTYNEQFF. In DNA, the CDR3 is TGTGCCAGCAGCCAAGGGCCTGGGGGGGGCCACACTTACAATGAGCAGTTCTTC.

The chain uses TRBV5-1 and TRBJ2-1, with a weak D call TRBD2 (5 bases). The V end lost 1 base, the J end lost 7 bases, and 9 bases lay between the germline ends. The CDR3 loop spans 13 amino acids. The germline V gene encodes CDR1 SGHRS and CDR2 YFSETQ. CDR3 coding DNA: TGCGCCAGCAGCTTGAGCGGAGCAAATGAGCAGTTCTTC. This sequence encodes CASSLSGANEQFF.

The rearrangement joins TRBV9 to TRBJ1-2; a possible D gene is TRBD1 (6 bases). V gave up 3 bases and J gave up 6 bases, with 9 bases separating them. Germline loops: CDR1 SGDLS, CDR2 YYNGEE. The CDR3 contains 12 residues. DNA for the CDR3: TGTGCCAGCAGCGGGAACAGGGATGGCTACACCTTC. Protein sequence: CASSGNRDGYTF. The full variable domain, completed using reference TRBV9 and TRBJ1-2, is DSGVTQTPKHLITATGQRVTLRCSPRSGDLSVYWYQQSLDQGLQFLIQYYNGEERAKGNILERFSAQQFPDLHSELNLSSLELGDSALYFCASSGNRDGYTFGSGTRLTVV.

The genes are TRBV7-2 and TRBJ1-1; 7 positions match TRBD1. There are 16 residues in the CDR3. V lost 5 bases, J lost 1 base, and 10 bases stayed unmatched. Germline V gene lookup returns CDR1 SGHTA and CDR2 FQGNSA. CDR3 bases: TGTGCCAGCAGCGTATACAGGGGATGGAGGAACACTGAAGCTTTCTTT. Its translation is CASSVYRGWRNTEAFF. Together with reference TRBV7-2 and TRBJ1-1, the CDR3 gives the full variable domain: GAGVSQSPSNKVTEKGKDVELRCDPISGHTALYWYRQSLGQGLEFLIYFQGNSAPDKSGLPSDRFSAERTGGSVSTLTIQRTQQEDSAVYLCASSVYRGWRNTEAFFGQGTRLTVV.

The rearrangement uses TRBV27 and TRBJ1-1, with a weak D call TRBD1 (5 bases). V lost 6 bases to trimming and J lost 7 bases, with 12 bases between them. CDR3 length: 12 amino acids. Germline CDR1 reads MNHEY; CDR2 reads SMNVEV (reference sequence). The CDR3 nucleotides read TGTGCCAGCAGGATGGGGGGAGGTGAAGCTTTCTTT. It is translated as CASRMGGGEAFF.

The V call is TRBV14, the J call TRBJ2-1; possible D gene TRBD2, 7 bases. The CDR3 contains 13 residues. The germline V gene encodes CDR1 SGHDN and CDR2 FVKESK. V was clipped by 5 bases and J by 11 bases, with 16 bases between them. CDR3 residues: CASSSSGGRKQFF. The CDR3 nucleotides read TGTGCCAGCAGCTCCTCCGGGGGGCGAAAGCAGTTCTTC.

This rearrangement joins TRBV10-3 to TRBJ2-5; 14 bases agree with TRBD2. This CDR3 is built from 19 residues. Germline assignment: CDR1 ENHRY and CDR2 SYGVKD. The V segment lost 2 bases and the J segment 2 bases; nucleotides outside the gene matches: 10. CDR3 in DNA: TGTGCCATCAGTGAGGCCATAGGGACTAGCGGGAGTGTTCAAGAGACCCAGTACTTC. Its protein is CAISEAIGTSGSVQETQYF.

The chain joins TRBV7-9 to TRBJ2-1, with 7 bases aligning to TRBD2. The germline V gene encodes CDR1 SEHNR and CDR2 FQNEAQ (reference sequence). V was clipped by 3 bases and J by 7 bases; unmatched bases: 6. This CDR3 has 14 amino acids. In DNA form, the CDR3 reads TGTGCCAGCAGCTTTTGGGAGGGGAAAAATGAGCAGTTCTTC. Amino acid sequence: CASSFWEGKNEQFF.

The CDR3 loop is CSVEGTDIYGYTF. CDR3 bases: TGCAGCGTTGAAGGTACAGACATCTATGGCTACACCTTC. V usage is TRBV29-1 and J usage is TRBJ1-2, with D hard to call. The germline V gene has CDR1 SQVTM and CDR2 ANQGSEA. The CDR3 covers 13 residues. V was cut by 1 base and J by 4 bases, with 10 bases left in between. Full variable domain (missing parts from reference TRBV29-1 and TRBJ1-2): SAVISQKPSRDICQRGTSLTIQCQVDSQVTMMFWYRQQPGQSLTLIATANQGSEATYESGFVIDKFPISRPNLTFSTLTVSNMSPEDSSIYLCSVEGTDIYGYTFGSGTRLTVV.

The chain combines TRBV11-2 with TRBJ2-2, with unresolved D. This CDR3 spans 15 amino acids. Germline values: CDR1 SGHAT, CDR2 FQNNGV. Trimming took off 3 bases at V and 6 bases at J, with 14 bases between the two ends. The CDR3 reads CASSFGSKVSGELFF. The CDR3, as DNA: TGTGCCAGCAGCTTCGGGTCCAAGGTATCCGGGGAGCTGTTTTTT.

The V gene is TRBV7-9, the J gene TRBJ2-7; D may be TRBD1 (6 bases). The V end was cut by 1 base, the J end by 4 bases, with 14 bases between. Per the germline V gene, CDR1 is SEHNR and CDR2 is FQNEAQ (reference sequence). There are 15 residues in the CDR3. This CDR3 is CASSLGTAGSYEQYF. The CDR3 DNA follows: TGTGCCAGCAGCTTAGGGACAGCAGGTAGTTACGAGCAGTACTTC. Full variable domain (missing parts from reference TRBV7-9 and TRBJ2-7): DTGVSQNPRHKITKRGQNVTFRCDPISEHNRLYWYRQTLGQGPEFLTYFQNEAQLEKSRLLSDRFSAERPKGSFSTLEIQRTEQGDSAMYLCASSLGTAGSYEQYFGPGTRLTVT.